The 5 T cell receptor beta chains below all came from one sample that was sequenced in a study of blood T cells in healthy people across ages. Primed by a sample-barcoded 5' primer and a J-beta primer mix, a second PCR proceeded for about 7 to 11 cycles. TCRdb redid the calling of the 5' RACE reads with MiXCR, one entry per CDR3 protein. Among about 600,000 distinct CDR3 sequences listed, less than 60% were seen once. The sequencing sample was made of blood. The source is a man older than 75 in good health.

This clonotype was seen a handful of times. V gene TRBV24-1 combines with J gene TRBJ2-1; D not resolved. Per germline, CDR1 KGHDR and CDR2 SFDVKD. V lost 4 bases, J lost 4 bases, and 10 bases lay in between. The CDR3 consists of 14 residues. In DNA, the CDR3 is TGTGCCACCAGTGAATCAAGGATTTACAATGAGCAGTTCTTC. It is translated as CATSESRIYNEQFF.

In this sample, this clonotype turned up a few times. The CDR3 sequence: CASSVGGIRSYEQYF. DNA of the CDR3: TGTGCCAGCAGCGTCGGAGGGATAAGGTCCTACGAGCAGTACTTC. The chain is built from TRBV21-1 and TRBJ2-7; TRBD2, the table's D call, was not compared with the DNA. TRBV21-1 is noted as a pseudogene. The CDR3 runs to 15 residues.

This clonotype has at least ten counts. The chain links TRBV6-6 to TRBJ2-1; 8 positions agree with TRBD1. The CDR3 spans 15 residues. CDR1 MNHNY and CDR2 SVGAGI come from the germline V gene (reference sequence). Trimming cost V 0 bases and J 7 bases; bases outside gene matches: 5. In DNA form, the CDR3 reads TGTGCCAGCAGTTACTCTGCTGACAGGGGAAATGAGCAGTTCTTC. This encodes CASSYSADRGNEQFF.

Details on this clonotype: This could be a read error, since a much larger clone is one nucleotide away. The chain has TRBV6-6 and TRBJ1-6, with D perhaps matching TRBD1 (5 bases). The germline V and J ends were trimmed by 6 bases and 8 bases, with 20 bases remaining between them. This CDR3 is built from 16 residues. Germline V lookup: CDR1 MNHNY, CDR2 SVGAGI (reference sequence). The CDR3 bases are TGTGCCAGCAGAGTTGCGTCCAGGCAGGGTCATTCACCCCTCCACTTT. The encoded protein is CASRVASRQGHSPLHF.

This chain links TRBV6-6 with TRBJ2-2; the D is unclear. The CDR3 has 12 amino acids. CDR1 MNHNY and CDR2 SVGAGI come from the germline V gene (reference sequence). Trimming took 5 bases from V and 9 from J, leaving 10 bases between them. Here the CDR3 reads CASSPSRWELFF. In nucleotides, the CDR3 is TGTGCCAGCAGTCCATCACGCTGGGAGCTGTTTTTT.